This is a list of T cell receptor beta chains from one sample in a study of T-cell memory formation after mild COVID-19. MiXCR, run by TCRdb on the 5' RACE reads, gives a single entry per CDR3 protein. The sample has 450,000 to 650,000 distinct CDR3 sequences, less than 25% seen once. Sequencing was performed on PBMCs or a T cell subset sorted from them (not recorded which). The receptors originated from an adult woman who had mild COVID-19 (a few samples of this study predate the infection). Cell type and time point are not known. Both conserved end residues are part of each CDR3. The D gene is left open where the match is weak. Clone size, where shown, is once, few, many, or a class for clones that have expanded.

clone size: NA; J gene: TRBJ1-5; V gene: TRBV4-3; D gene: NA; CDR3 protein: CASSHDLRGGNQPQHF; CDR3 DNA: TGCGCCAGCAGCCATGATCTAAGGGGAGGCAATCAGCCCCAGCATTTT
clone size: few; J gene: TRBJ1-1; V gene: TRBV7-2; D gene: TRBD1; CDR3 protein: CASSSSGGIGEAFF; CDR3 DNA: TGTGCCAGCAGCTCATCAGGGGGAATAGGTGAAGCTTTCTTT
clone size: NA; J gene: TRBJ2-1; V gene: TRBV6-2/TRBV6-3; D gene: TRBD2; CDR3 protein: CASRASGRNYNEQFF; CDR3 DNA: TGTGCCAGCAGGGCTAGCGGGCGGAATTACAATGAGCAGTTCTTC
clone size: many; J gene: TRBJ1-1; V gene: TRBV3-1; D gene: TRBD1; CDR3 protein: CASSQAPQGREAFF; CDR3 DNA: TGTGCCAGCAGCCAAGCTCCACAGGGGAGGGAAGCTTTCTTT
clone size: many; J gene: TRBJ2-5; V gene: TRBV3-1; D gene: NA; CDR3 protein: CASSQDQETQYF; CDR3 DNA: TGTGCCAGCAGCCAAGACCAAGAGACCCAGTACTTC
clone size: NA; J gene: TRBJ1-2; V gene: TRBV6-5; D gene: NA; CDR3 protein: CASSPRLGKGYTF; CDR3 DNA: TGTGCCAGCAGTCCACGGTTGGGCAAGGGCTACACCTTC
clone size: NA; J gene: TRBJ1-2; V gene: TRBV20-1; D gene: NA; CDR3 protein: CSAEKNRVNYGYTF; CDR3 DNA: TGCAGTGCAGAAAAGAACAGGGTTAACTATGGCTACACCTTC
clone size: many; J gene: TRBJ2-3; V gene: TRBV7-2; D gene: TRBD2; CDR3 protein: CASSTLLARTDTQYF; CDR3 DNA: TGTGCCAGCAGCACCCTACTAGCGAGGACAGATACGCAGTATTTT
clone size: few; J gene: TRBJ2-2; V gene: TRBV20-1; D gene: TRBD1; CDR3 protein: CSARPFDRGSAGELFF; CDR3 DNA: TGCAGTGCTAGACCCTTTGACAGGGGAAGTGCCGGGGAGCTGTTTTTT
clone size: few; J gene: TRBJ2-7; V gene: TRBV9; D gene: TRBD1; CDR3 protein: CASSVGDRDYEQYF; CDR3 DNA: TGTGCCAGCAGCGTAGGGGACAGGGACTACGAGCAGTACTTC
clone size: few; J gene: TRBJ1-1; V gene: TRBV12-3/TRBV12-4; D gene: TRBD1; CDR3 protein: CASSLRLTGGDHEAFF; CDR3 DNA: TGTGCCAGCAGTTTAAGATTAACAGGGGGCGACCATGAAGCTTTCTTT
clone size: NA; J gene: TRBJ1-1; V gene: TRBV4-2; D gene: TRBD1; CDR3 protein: CASSQDRTGKTEAFF; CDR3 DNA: TGTGCCAGCAGCCAAGATCGGACAGGGAAGACTGAAGCTTTCTTT
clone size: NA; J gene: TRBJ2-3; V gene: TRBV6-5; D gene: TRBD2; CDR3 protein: CASRHSGGTTDTQYF; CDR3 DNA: TGTGCCAGCAGACACAGCGGGGGGACCACAGATACGCAGTATTTT
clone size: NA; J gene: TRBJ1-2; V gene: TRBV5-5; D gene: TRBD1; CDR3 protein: CASSFGQGSHGYTF; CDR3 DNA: TGTGCCAGCAGCTTCGGACAGGGGAGCCATGGCTACACCTTC
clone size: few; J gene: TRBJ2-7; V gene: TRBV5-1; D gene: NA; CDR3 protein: CASSLDLPTYEQYF; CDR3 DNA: TGCGCCAGCAGCTTGGACTTACCTACCTACGAGCAGTACTTC
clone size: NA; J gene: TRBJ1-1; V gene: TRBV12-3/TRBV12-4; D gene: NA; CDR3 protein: CASSLGAIAFF; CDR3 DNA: TGTGCCAGCAGTTTAGGGGCGATAGCTTTCTTT
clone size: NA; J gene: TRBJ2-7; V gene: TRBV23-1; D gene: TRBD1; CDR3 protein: CASSQSGTDRSYEQYF; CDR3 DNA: TGCGCCAGCAGTCAATCGGGGACAGATCGCTCCTACGAGCAGTACTTC
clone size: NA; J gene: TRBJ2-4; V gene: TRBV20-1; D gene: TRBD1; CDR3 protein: CSATTLSTGMAKNIQYF; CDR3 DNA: TGCAGTGCCACCACCCTATCGACAGGGATGGCCAAAAACATTCAGTACTTC
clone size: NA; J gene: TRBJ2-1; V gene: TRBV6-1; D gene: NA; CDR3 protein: CASLWPRRNEQFF; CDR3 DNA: TGTGCCAGCCTCTGGCCTCGGAGGAATGAGCAGTTCTTC
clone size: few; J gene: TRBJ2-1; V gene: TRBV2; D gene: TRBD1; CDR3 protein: CASSPPGQGVNEQFF; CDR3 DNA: TGTGCCAGCAGTCCACCGGGACAGGGCGTCAATGAGCAGTTCTTC
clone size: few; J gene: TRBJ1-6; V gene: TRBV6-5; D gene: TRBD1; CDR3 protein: CATRRDSYNSPLHF; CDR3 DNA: TGTGCCACGCGCCGGGACAGCTATAATTCACCCCTCCACTTT
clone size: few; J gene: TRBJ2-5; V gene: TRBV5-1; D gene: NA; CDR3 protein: CASSLARMDLGGETQYF; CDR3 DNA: TGCGCCAGCAGCTTGGCCAGGATGGATTTGGGCGGGGAGACCCAGTACTTC
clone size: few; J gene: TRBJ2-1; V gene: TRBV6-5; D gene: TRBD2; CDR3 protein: CASSYMRERDEQFF; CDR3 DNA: TGTGCCAGCAGTTACATGCGGGAGCGCGATGAGCAGTTCTTC
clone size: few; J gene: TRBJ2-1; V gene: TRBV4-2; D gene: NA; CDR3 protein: CASSQEEVGVSHNEQFF; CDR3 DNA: TGTGCCAGCAGCCAAGAGGAGGTGGGAGTGAGCCACAATGAGCAGTTCTTC
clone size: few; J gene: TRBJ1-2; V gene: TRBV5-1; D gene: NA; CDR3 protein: CASSLGPETSYGYTF; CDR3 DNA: TGCGCCAGCAGCTTGGGTCCGGAAACCTCTTATGGCTACACCTTC
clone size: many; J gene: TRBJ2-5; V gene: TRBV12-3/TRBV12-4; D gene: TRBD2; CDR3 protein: CASSATSGYQETQYF; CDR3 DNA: TGTGCCAGCAGTGCAACTAGCGGGTACCAAGAGACCCAGTACTTC
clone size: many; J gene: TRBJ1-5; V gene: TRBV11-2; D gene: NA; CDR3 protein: CASCLGKTGSNQPQHF; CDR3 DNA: TGTGCCAGCTGCTTGGGGAAGACAGGCAGCAATCAGCCCCAGCATTTT
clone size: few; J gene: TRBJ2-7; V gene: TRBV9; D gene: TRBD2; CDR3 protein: CASSGTSGRREQYF; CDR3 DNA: TGTGCCAGCAGCGGGACTAGCGGGAGGCGAGAGCAGTACTTC
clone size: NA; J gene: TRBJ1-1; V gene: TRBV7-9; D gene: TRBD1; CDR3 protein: CASSPYGPGGMNTEAFF; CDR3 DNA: TGTGCCAGCAGCCCGTATGGGCCAGGGGGCATGAACACTGAAGCTTTCTTT
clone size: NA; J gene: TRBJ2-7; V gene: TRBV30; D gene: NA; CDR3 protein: CAWRVYGTYEQYF; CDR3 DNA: TGTGCCTGGAGGGTCTACGGAACCTACGAGCAGTACTTC
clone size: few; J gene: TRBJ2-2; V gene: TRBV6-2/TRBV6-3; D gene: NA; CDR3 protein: CASRKFGPFEELFF; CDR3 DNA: TGTGCCAGCAGAAAATTCGGACCATTCGAGGAGCTGTTTTTT
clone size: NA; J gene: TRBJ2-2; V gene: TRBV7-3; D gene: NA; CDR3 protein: CASSPGHGELFF; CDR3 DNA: TGTGCCAGCAGCCCCGGGCACGGGGAGCTGTTTTTT
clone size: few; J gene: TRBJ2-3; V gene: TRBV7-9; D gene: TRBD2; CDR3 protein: CASRRGLAGGEDTQYF; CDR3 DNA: TGTGCCAGCAGACGAGGACTAGCGGGGGGTGAGGATACGCAGTATTTT
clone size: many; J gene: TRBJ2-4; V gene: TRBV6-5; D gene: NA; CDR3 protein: CASSYEGSTSKNIQYF; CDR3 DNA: TGTGCCAGCAGTTACGAGGGCAGTACGTCCAAAAACATTCAGTACTTC
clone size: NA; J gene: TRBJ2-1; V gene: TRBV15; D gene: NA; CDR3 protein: CATSRAAKRVSSYNEQFF; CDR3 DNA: TGTGCCACCAGCAGAGCCGCCAAGCGGGTTAGCTCCTACAATGAGCAGTTCTTC
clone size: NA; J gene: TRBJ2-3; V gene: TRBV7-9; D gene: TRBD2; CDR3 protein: CASSLTSGSRTDTQYF; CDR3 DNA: TGTGCCAGCAGTCTCACTAGCGGGAGCCGGACAGATACGCAGTATTTT
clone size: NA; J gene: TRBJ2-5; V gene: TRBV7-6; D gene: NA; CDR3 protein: CASSAGPLRETQYF; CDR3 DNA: TGTGCCAGCAGCGCGGGCCCGTTAAGAGAGACCCAGTACTTC
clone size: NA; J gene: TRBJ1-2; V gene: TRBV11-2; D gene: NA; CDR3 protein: CASSLGVRYGYTF; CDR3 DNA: TGTGCCAGCAGCCTAGGAGTGCGGTATGGCTACACCTTC
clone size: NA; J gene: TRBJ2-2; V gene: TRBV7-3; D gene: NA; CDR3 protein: CASSWLGSTGELFF; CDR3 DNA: TGTGCCAGCAGCTGGCTGGGCAGCACCGGGGAGCTGTTTTTT
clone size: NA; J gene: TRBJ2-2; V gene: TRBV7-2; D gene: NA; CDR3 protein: CASSLWTVPTGELFF; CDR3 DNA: TGTGCCAGCAGCTTATGGACAGTACCCACCGGGGAGCTGTTTTTT
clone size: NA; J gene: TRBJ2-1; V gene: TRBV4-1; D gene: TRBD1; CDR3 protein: CASSRKVDRGIEQFF; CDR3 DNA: TGCGCCAGCAGCCGAAAAGTGGACAGGGGGATTGAGCAGTTCTTC
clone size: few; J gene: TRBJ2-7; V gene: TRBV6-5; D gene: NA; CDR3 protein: CASSTDTKQYF; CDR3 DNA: TGTGCCAGCAGTACAGATACCAAGCAGTACTTC
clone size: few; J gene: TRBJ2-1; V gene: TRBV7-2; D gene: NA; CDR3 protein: CASSLGQFF; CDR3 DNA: TGTGCCAGCAGCTTAGGACAGTTCTTC
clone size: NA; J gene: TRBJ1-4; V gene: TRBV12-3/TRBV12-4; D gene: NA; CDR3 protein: CASSLKEKLFF; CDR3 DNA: TGTGCCAGCAGTTTAAAGGAAAAACTGTTTTTT
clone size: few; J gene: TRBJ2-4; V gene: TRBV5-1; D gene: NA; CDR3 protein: CASSLGQPKNIQYF; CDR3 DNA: TGCGCCAGCAGCCTGGGGCAGCCCAAAAACATTCAGTACTTC